Listed below are T cell receptor beta chains from one sample, sequenced in a study of T-cell memory formation after mild COVID-19. Via MiXCR, TCRdb re-called the 5' RACE reads, giving one row per CDR3 protein. The data show a few hundred thousand distinct CDR3 sequences, with roughly 25% seen just once and around 12% held by the top ten. The sequenced sample consisted of PBMCs or a T cell subset sorted from them (not recorded which). The receptors here all came from an adult woman who had mild COVID-19 (a few samples of this study predate the infection). Cell type and time point are not known. The CDR3 runs from the conserved cysteine through the conserved F or W. A D gene is named only where the DNA matches it firmly. Size is stated for part of the rows, as once, few or many counts, or as a class when the clone is expanded.

>TRBV20-1|TRBJ2-1|few|TRBD2
CSARPYLGASGRAGEQFF
TGCAGTGCTAGACCCTATCTTGGGGCTAGCGGGAGGGCGGGTGAGCAGTTCTTC
>TRBV27|TRBJ2-7|few|TRBD1
CASRRDPGTASYEQYF
TGTGCCAGCCGACGGGACCCCGGGACAGCGAGCTACGAGCAGTACTTC
>TRBV24-1|TRBJ1-1|few|-
CATSDFGMNTEAFF
TGTGCCACCAGTGATTTCGGTATGAACACTGAAGCTTTCTTT
>TRBV5-1|TRBJ2-3|many|TRBD1
CASSFSPTGGTDTQYF
TGCGCCAGCTCCTTCTCCCCGACAGGGGGCACAGATACGCAGTATTTT
>TRBV20-1|TRBJ2-4|-|-
CSGEQDQNKNIQYF
TGCAGTGGAGAGCAGGATCAAAACAAAAACATTCAGTACTTC
>TRBV7-2|TRBJ1-6|-|-
CASSFGTDNSPLHF
TGTGCCAGCAGCTTTGGGACGGACAATTCACCCCTCCACTTT
>TRBV12-3/TRBV12-4|TRBJ2-7|-|-
CASSPTGKSSYEQYF
TGTGCCAGCAGCCCCACGGGGAAGAGCTCCTACGAGCAGTACTTC
>TRBV18|TRBJ2-3|few|TRBD2
CASRLAGAGDTQYF
TGTGCCAGCCGCTTAGCGGGGGCCGGGGATACGCAGTATTTT
>TRBV7-2|TRBJ2-3|-|-
CASSYGPNPSTDTQYF
TGTGCCAGCAGCTACGGACCTAACCCTAGCACAGATACGCAGTATTTT
>TRBV7-2|TRBJ1-4|many|-
CASRSVKAGEKLFF
TGTGCCAGCAGATCCGTCAAGGCGGGAGAAAAACTGTTTTTT
>TRBV7-2|TRBJ2-1|few|TRBD1
CASSQGQGIYNEQFF
TGTGCCAGCAGCCAGGGACAGGGGATCTACAATGAGCAGTTCTTC
>TRBV14|TRBJ2-3|-|-
CASSQDNRRLLFTDTQYF
TGTGCCAGCAGCCAAGATAATCGTAGACTCTTATTCACAGATACGCAGTATTTT
>TRBV7-3|TRBJ1-5|-|TRBD1
CASSLETGYNQPQHF
TGTGCCAGCAGCTTAGAGACAGGGTACAATCAGCCCCAGCATTTT
>TRBV20-1|TRBJ1-1|-|-
CSASGAGHANTEAFF
TGCAGTGCTAGTGGGGCGGGACACGCGAACACTGAAGCTTTCTTT
>TRBV5-6|TRBJ2-7|few|-
CASSRTEHSYEQYF
TGTGCCAGCAGCAGAACAGAACACTCCTACGAGCAGTACTTC
>TRBV6-5|TRBJ1-2|-|TRBD1
CARPDRGHGYTF
TGTGCCAGACCCGACAGGGGGCATGGCTACACCTTC
>TRBV9|TRBJ2-6|-|-
CASSAGASSGANVLTF
TGTGCCAGCAGCGCCGGGGCGTCCTCTGGGGCCAACGTCCTGACTTTC
>TRBV2|TRBJ2-7|-|-
CASSEYRTDAYEQYF
TGTGCCAGCAGTGAATACCGGACCGACGCCTACGAGCAGTACTTC
>TRBV18|TRBJ2-2|-|-
CASSPKTGQNTGELFF
TGTGCCAGCTCACCAAAGACGGGACAGAACACCGGGGAGCTGTTTTTT
>TRBV12-3/TRBV12-4|TRBJ1-1|-|-
CASRLNTANTEAFF
TGTGCCAGCAGACTGAACACAGCGAACACTGAAGCTTTCTTT
>TRBV29-1|TRBJ2-1|-|TRBD1
CSAEQGDIYNEQFF
TGCAGCGCCGAACAGGGGGATATCTACAATGAGCAGTTCTTC
>TRBV12-3/TRBV12-4|TRBJ2-5|-|TRBD2
CASSLDGGGAGTQYF
TGTGCCAGCAGTTTAGATGGCGGGGGGGCCGGGACCCAGTACTTC
>TRBV13|TRBJ2-7|-|-
CASSSPESREQYF
TGTGCCAGCAGCTCCCCGGAGTCGAGGGAGCAGTACTTC
>TRBV20-1|TRBJ1-5|-|-
CSAISEGVGNQPQHF
TGCAGTGCCATTTCCGAGGGCGTGGGCAATCAGCCCCAGCATTTT
>TRBV7-2|TRBJ1-2|-|-
CASSLVLQGTGYTF
TGTGCCAGCAGCTTAGTTTTACAGGGTACTGGCTACACCTTC
>TRBV20-1|TRBJ1-3|-|-
CSVPGGPSGNTIYF
TGCAGTGTCCCGGGGGGGCCCTCTGGAAACACCATATATTTT
>TRBV7-9|TRBJ1-1|-|-
CAGRVNTEAFF
TGTGCCGGTCGGGTGAACACTGAAGCTTTCTTT
>TRBV20-1|TRBJ2-7|-|-
CSARDRNKDYEQYF
TGCAGTGCTAGAGACCGGAATAAAGACTACGAGCAGTACTTC
>TRBV7-2|TRBJ2-1|few|-
CASNIERGFQFF
TGTGCCAGCAACATCGAGAGAGGGTTCCAGTTCTTC
>TRBV18|TRBJ2-1|-|-
CASSPREPKDNEQFF
TGTGCCAGCTCACCCCGGGAACCTAAGGACAATGAGCAGTTCTTC
>TRBV14|TRBJ2-3|few|TRBD2
CASSPRVSGGTDTQYF
TGTGCCAGCAGCCCCCGGGTAAGCGGGGGCACAGATACGCAGTATTTT
>TRBV7-2|TRBJ2-5|-|TRBD1
CASSRQQGARETQYF
TGTGCCAGCAGCCGTCAACAGGGGGCAAGGGAGACCCAGTACTTC
>TRBV14|TRBJ2-3|-|TRBD2
CASSQQSGRGGFTDTQYF
TGTGCCAGCAGCCAACAGAGCGGGAGAGGGGGTTTCACAGATACGCAGTATTTT
>TRBV6-2/TRBV6-3|TRBJ1-2|-|-
CASSHAGAGYTF
TGTGCCAGCAGCCACGCGGGGGCCGGCTACACCTTC
>TRBV20-1|TRBJ1-1|-|-
CSARDRTYTEAFF
TGCAGTGCTAGAGATAGGACGTACACTGAAGCTTTCTTT
>TRBV4-2|TRBJ2-5|-|TRBD2
CASSQVGTSKGETQYF
TGTGCCAGCAGCCAGGTCGGGACTAGCAAGGGGGAGACCCAGTACTTC
>TRBV3-1|TRBJ2-3|once|-
CASTPKKVFGRGTDTQYF
TGTGCCAGCACCCCCAAGAAGGTATTTGGCAGGGGCACAGATACGCAGTATTTT
>TRBV27|TRBJ2-2|-|-
CASRPGANTGELFF
TGTGCCAGCAGACCGGGGGCAAACACCGGGGAGCTGTTTTTT
>TRBV21-1|TRBJ2-2|-|-
CASPPKGANTGELFF
TGTGCCAGCCCGCCTAAGGGAGCGAACACCGGGGAGCTGTTTTTT
>TRBV12-3/TRBV12-4|TRBJ1-2|few|-
CASSTRTSGYTF
TGTGCCAGCAGTACAAGGACGAGCGGCTACACCTTC
>TRBV30|TRBJ2-7|-|-
CAWSASAGYEQYF
TGTGCCTGGAGTGCTTCGGCGGGCTACGAGCAGTACTTC
>TRBV29-1|TRBJ2-3|few|TRBD2
CSVGGLAGILSTDTQYF
TGCAGCGTGGGGGGACTAGCGGGAATTCTTAGCACAGATACGCAGTATTTT
>TRBV5-1|TRBJ2-7|few|TRBD1
CASSLVPFWGTGSYEQYF
TGCGCCAGCAGCTTGGTCCCTTTTTGGGGGACAGGGTCCTACGAGCAGTACTTC